The next 26 T cell receptor beta chains were all read from a single sample in a study of shared clonotypes between healthy human individuals. CD45RO-negative, CCR7-positively selected cells formed the naive CD8 fraction, excluding terminally differentiated effector memory CD45RA+ cells. Produced via immunoSEQ multiplex PCR; TCRdb's table is partial and in-frame only. The profile covers about 820,000 clones, with around 92% appearing a single time and less than 25% taken by the ten largest. Input material: naive CD8+ T cells sorted from blood. The receptor source for this set is a man aged 25-45 years in good health.

This clone has a single count. This sequence joins TRBV4-1 and TRBJ1-5; no reliable D call. CDR3 length: 13 amino acids. Trimming stripped 2 bases from V and 4 bases from J, with 6 bases between. CDR1 is MGHRA and CDR2 is YSYEKL in the germline V gene. The CDR3 nucleotides read TGCGCCAGCAGCCAACCAGGTAATCAGCCCCAGCATTTT. Translation gives CASSQPGNQPQHF.

Only a few counts were recorded for this clone. The chain recombines TRBV28 with TRBJ1-5, with D perhaps matching TRBD1 (5 bases). The CDR3 contains 13 residues. V dropped 2 bases and J dropped 5 bases, with 7 bases sitting between them. The germline V gene has CDR1 MDHEN and CDR2 SYDVKM. CDR3 sequence: CASSLDSDQPQHF. CDR3 coding DNA: TGTGCCAGCAGTTTAGACAGCGATCAGCCCCAGCATTTT.

The genes are TRBV2 and TRBJ1-1; D is undetermined. V shed 3 bases and J shed 1 base, with 15 bases lying between them. This CDR3 has 16 amino acids. Germline V gives CDR1 SNHLY, CDR2 FYNNEI. The CDR3: CASSDGDWTANTEAFF. The CDR3 coding sequence is TGTGCCAGCAGTGATGGAGACTGGACGGCGAACACTGAAGCTTTCTTT.

The V gene is TRBV11-2, the J gene TRBJ2-7; D gene uncertain. Germline CDR1 reads SGHAT; CDR2 reads FQNNGV. The V and J ends lost 5 bases and 5 bases respectively, with 10 bases between them. The CDR3 is 12 residues long. CDR3 region: CASSPAVDEQYF. In DNA form, the CDR3 reads TGTGCCAGCAGCCCCGCGGTAGACGAGCAGTACTTC.

This chain uses TRBV28 with TRBJ2-7; D possibly matches TRBD1 or TRBD2 (5 bases each). With 7 bases removed from V and 2 bases from J, the gap between germline ends came to 12 bases. The CDR3 runs to 13 residues. Germline V gives CDR1 MDHEN, CDR2 SYDVKM. The CDR3 sequence: CASTSGTAYEQYF. The CDR3 DNA follows: TGTGCCAGCACCTCAGGGACCGCCTACGAGCAGTACTTC.

J is TRBJ2-7 and V is TRBV27, with D possibly being TRBD2 (5 bases). The CDR3 sequence is 16 residues long. Trimming pared 4 bases from V and 7 bases from J, leaving 23 bases between. The germline gives CDR1 MNHEY, CDR2 SMNVEV (reference sequence). The CDR3 loop reads CASSSVIDRLGREQYF. The CDR3 DNA follows: TGTGCCAGCAGTTCCGTTATAGACCGGCTGGGGAGAGAGCAGTACTTC.

The chain employs TRBV18 and TRBJ2-1; TRBD2 agrees at 13 bases. This CDR3 has 18 amino acids. The germline CDR1 and CDR2 sequences are KGHSH and LQKENI. J lost 5 bases, V lost 5 bases, and 12 bases had no gene match. The CDR3: CASSTAGTSGIRDNEQFF. CDR3 bases: TGTGCCAGCTCAACCGCCGGGACTAGCGGGATTAGAGACAATGAGCAGTTCTTC.

V and J are TRBV2 and TRBJ2-7; 8 nucleotides match TRBD1. CDR1 and CDR2 (germline): SNHLY, FYNNEI. This CDR3 has 13 amino acids. The V segment lost 10 bases and the J segment 0 bases; nucleotides outside the gene matches: 5. CDR3 sequence reads: CATRDRSSYEQYF. CDR3 coding DNA: TGTGCCACGAGGGACAGGTCCTCCTACGAGCAGTACTTC.

V gene TRBV7-7 combines with J gene TRBJ1-1; D gene uncertain. From germline, CDR1 is SSHAT and CDR2 FNYEAQ (reference sequence). The V and J ends lost 7 bases and 1 base respectively, with 16 bases between them. This CDR3 is 15 amino acids long. The CDR3 DNA follows: TGTGCCAGCAAATTACATGGTGGCGGGAACACTGAAGCTTTCTTT. As protein: CASKLHGGGNTEAFF. Variable domain in full (rest from reference TRBV7-7 and TRBJ1-1): GAGVSQSPRYKVTKRGQDVTLRCDPISSHATLYWYQQALGQGPEFLTYFNYEAQPDKSGLPSDRFSAERPEGSISTLTIQRTEQRDSAMYRCASKLHGGGNTEAFFGQGTRLTVV.

The chain joins TRBV6-5 to TRBJ2-5; weak D call: TRBD2 (5 bases). The CDR3 contains 13 residues. Deletions cut 6 bases from V and 5 bases from J, with 13 bases between. From germline, CDR1 is MNHEY and CDR2 SVGAGI. DNA for the CDR3: TGTGCCAGCAGCCCCCCTTGGGAGGAGACCCAGTACTTC. Translated, it gives CASSPPWEETQYF.

The rearrangement uses TRBV27 and TRBJ2-4; 7 bases agree with TRBD2. J gave up 1 base and V 1 base, and 25 bases lay outside the gene matches. This CDR3 is 23 amino acids long. The V gene's germline CDR1 is MNHEY and CDR2 SMNVEV (reference sequence). The CDR3 spells CASSLYHPRLAEEVGFAKNIQYF. Here the CDR3 DNA reads TGTGCCAGCAGTTTATATCACCCCCGGCTAGCGGAGGAGGTGGGATTCGCCAAAAACATTCAGTACTTC.

The rearrangement uses TRBV27 and TRBJ2-3; perhaps D is TRBD1 or TRBD2 (5 bases each). This CDR3 has 16 residues. Germline V gives CDR1 MNHEY, CDR2 SMNVEV (reference sequence). Trimming shortened V by 4 bases and J by 1 base, and 15 bases separated the two germline ends. CDR3 protein: CASSSRGDRRTDTQYF. The DNA for the CDR3 is TGTGCCAGCAGTTCGAGGGGTGATAGGCGCACAGATACGCAGTATTTT.

The chain is built from TRBV5-1 and TRBJ1-5; TRBD1 matches 7 bases. The germline V gene has CDR1 SGHRS and CDR2 YFSETQ. The CDR3 totals 15 residues. The trim removed 4 bases at V and 2 bases at J, leaving 6 bases unmatched. As DNA, the CDR3 is TGCGCCAGCAGCCCCGACAGGGATCGCAATCAGCCCCAGCATTTT. Translating gives CASSPDRDRNQPQHF.

In DNA form, the CDR3 reads TGTGCCAGCAGCCAAGATTCGGGCAACACAGATACGCAGTATTTT. Protein product: CASSQDSGNTDTQYF. The rearrangement links TRBV14 to TRBJ2-3; D is uncertain. Germline V gene data show CDR1 as SGHDN and CDR2 as FVKESK. V gave up 0 bases and J gave up 2 bases, with 9 bases separating them. The CDR3 has 15 residues.

As concerns this clone: Other DNA sequences in this sample translate to the same CDR3. V and J are TRBV9 and TRBJ2-2; D is uncertain. CDR1 and CDR2 from the germline V gene are SGDLS and YYNGEE. V lost 5 bases to trimming and J lost 5 bases, with 7 bases between them. The CDR3 is 12 residues long. DNA for the CDR3: TGTGCCAGCAGATCCGGGACCGGGGAGCTGTTTTTT. Its translation is CASRSGTGELFF.

The chain employs TRBV6-6 and TRBJ1-5, with 7 bases identical to TRBD1. The germline CDR1 and CDR2 sequences are MNHNY and SVGAGI (reference sequence). Trimming cost V 7 bases and J 6 bases; bases outside gene matches: 12. The CDR3 contains 15 residues. CDR3 region: CASTVDRVDGQPQHF. DNA for the CDR3: TGTGCCAGCACCGTCGACAGGGTCGACGGTCAGCCCCAGCATTTT.

The chain links TRBV19 to TRBJ2-2, with TRBD2 matching over 8 bases. J was trimmed by 7 bases and V by 8 bases; bases with no gene match: 9. This CDR3 spans 14 amino acids. The germline V gene has CDR1 LNHDA and CDR2 SQIVND (reference sequence). CDR3 sequence (DNA): TGTGCCAGTGGGACGGGAGGGTATGGCGGGGAGCTGTTTTTT. This encodes CASGTGGYGGELFF.

This sequence joins TRBV7-9 and TRBJ1-2, with D hard to call. Germline CDR1 SEHNR, CDR2 FQNEAQ (reference sequence). The V end lost 1 base, the J end lost 3 bases, and 9 bases lay between the germline ends. CDR3 size: 14 residues. The CDR3 is CASSLVGLDYGYTF. CDR3 nucleotides: TGTGCCAGCAGCTTAGTTGGGCTTGACTATGGCTACACCTTC.

As to this clone: Other nucleotide sequences from this sample produce the same CDR3. The CDR3 region is CASSLALYEQYF. The CDR3 region has the DNA TGTGCCAGCAGCTTAGCGCTCTACGAGCAGTACTTC. The chain carries TRBV7-9 and TRBJ2-7, with D unclear. V was clipped by 0 bases and J by 3 bases, with 3 bases between them. This CDR3 is 12 amino acids long. Germline CDR1 and CDR2: SEHNR and FQNEAQ (reference sequence).

The chain uses TRBV29-1 and TRBJ2-3, with 8 bases aligning to TRBD2. The CDR3 runs 15 residues. Germline CDR1 is SQVTM and CDR2 is ANQGSEA. The V gene end was trimmed by 4 bases and the J gene end by 2 bases; junction bases not matched to a gene: 8. CDR3 in amino acids: CSVVLAGTITDTQYF. CDR3 bases: TGCAGCGTTGTCTTAGCGGGGACGATCACAGATACGCAGTATTTT.

The genes are TRBV27 and TRBJ2-7; maybe TRBD2 (5 bases). The CDR3 has 13 residues. CDR1 is MNHEY and CDR2 is SMNVEV in the germline V gene (reference sequence). The V end was cut by 3 bases, the J end by 5 bases, with 11 bases between. Here the CDR3 DNA reads TGTGCCAGCAGTTTCTTGGGGAGTAACGAGCAGTACTTC. Its protein is CASSFLGSNEQYF.

The chain joins TRBV11-2 to TRBJ2-3; 9 nucleotides align to TRBD2. This CDR3 comprises 18 residues. V shed 0 bases, J shed 3 bases, and the junction held 10 bases outside the gene matches. The germline gives CDR1 SGHAT, CDR2 FQNNGV. This CDR3 is CASSLDLYPSGETDTQYF. DNA for the CDR3: TGTGCCAGCAGCTTAGACCTGTATCCTAGCGGGGAAACAGATACGCAGTATTTT.

The CDR3 spells CASSPGSGNEQFF. The CDR3 bases are TGTGCCAGCAGTCCAGGGTCGGGCAATGAGCAGTTCTTC. The chain uses TRBV27 and TRBJ2-1, with D perhaps TRBD1 (5 bases). The V gene's germline CDR1 is MNHEY and CDR2 SMNVEV (reference sequence). The CDR3 sequence is 13 residues long. Trimming pared 5 bases from V and 6 bases from J, leaving 11 bases between.

The V call is TRBV6-1, the J call TRBJ1-1; D not resolved. V lost 2 bases, J lost 0 bases, and 10 bases lay in between. The CDR3 has 15 amino acids. CDR1 and CDR2 (germline): MNHNS, SASEGT. In nucleotides, the CDR3 is TGTGCCAGCAGTGAATTCGTGGATCTGAACACTGAAGCTTTCTTT. Its translation is CASSEFVDLNTEAFF.

V and J are TRBV28 and TRBJ2-7; D gene unclear. The germline V and J ends were trimmed by 4 bases and 1 base, with 5 bases remaining between them. CDR1 and CDR2 from the germline V gene are MDHEN and SYDVKM. CDR3 size: 12 residues. The CDR3 DNA is TGTGCCAGCAGTTCGATATCCTACGAGCAGTACTTC. This encodes CASSSISYEQYF.

V usage is TRBV27 and J usage is TRBJ2-3; perhaps TRBD2 as D (7 bases). Trimming took off 8 bases at V and 2 bases at J, with 29 bases between the two ends. Germline CDR1 is MNHEY and CDR2 is SMNVEV (reference sequence). The CDR3 runs to 19 residues. CDR3 sequence: CASRYLQGGSGLVTDTQYF. In DNA, the CDR3 is TGTGCCAGCCGTTATCTTCAAGGGGGTAGCGGGCTCGTCACAGATACGCAGTATTTT.